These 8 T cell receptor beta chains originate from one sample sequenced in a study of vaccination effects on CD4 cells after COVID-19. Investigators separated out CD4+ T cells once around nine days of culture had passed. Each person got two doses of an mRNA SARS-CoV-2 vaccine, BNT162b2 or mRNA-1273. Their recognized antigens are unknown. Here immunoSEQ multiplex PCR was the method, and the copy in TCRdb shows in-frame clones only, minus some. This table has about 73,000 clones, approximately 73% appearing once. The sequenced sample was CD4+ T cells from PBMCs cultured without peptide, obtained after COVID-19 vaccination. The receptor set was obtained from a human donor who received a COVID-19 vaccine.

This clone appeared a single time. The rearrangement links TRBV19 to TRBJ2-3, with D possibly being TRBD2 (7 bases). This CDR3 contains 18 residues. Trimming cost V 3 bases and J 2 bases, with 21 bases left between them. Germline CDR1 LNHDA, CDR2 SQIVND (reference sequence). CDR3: CASSIQGSGAKATDTQYF. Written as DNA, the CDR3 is TGTGCCAGTAGTATTCAGGGGAGCGGGGCCAAAGCCACAGATACGCAGTATTTT.

The CDR3 sequence is CATSDPREVGIQYF. The DNA for the CDR3 is TGTGCCACCAGTGACCCCAGGGAGGTGGGCATTCAGTACTTC. The V gene is TRBV24-1, the J gene TRBJ2-4; D is possibly TRBD2 (6 bases). Germline-derived CDR1 and CDR2 are KGHDR and SFDVKD. Trimming pared 4 bases from V and 9 bases from J, leaving 15 bases between. CDR3 size: 14 residues.

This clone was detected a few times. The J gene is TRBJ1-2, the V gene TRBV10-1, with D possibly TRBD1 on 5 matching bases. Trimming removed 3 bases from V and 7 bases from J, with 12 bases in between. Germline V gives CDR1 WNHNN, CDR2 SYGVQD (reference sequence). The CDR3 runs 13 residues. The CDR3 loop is CASSEVQQGGYTF. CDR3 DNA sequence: TGCGCCAGCAGTGAAGTCCAGCAGGGTGGCTACACCTTC.

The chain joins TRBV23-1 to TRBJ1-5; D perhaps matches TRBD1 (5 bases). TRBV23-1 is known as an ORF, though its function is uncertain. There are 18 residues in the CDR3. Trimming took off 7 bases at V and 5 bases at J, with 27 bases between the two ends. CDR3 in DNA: TGCGCCAGCACCTTTTTATTCAGGGACCCGGGCGGGCATCAGCCCCAGCATTTT. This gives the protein CASTFLFRDPGGHQPQHF.

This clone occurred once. The CDR3 nucleotides read TGTGCCACCAGTGACCCTCGTACAGGGCAGAAAGAGACCCAGTACTTC. This sequence encodes CATSDPRTGQKETQYF. The chain has TRBV24-1 and TRBJ2-5; possible D gene TRBD1, 6 bases. CDR1 and CDR2 from the germline V gene are KGHDR and SFDVKD. Trimming cost V 4 bases and J 3 bases, with 17 bases left between them. The CDR3 totals 16 residues.

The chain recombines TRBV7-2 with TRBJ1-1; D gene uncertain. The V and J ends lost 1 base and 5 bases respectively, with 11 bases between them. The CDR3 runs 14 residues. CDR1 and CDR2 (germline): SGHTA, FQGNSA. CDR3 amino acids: CASSLEGSRTEAFF. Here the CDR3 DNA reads TGTGCCAGCAGCTTAGAGGGCAGCCGAACTGAAGCTTTCTTT.

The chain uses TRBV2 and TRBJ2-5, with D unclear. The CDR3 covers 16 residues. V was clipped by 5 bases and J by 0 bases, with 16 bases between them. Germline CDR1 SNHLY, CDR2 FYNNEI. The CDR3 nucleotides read TGTGCCAGCAGTCCTATGGGGAATCCGTACCAAGAGACCCAGTACTTC. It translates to CASSPMGNPYQETQYF.

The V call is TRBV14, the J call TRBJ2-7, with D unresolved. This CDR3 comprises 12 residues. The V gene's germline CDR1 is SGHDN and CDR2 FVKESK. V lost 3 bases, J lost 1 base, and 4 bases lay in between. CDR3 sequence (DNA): TGTGCCAGCAGCCAGTTTTCCTACGAGCAGTACGTC. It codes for CASSQFSYEQYV.